Listed here are 30 T cell receptor beta chains from one sample, sequenced in a study of cytomegalovirus exposure and HLA in healthy donors. The PCR contained 60 Vbeta and 13 Jbeta primers. Method: immunoSEQ multiplex PCR; TCRdb's copy keeps in-frame clones and lacks some. The sample consists of roughly 93,000 clones, about 74% of them appearing once. The material sequenced was PBMCs. The receptor source for this set is a man in his forties in good health and CMV-seronegative.

The chain has TRBV2 and TRBJ2-5; 10 bases match TRBD2. Gene TRBJ2-7 matches the end of the DNA better, so the J call may be wrong. Per germline, CDR1 SNHLY and CDR2 FYNNEI. The CDR3 sequence is 17 residues long. The CDR3: CASSARVASGGRFEQYF. CDR3 nucleotides: TGTGCCAGCAGTGCCCGCGTGGCTAGCGGGGGTAGGTTCGAGCAGTACTTC.

V gene TRBV7-6 combines with J gene TRBJ1-4; unclear D gene. Trimming removed 1 base from V and 6 bases from J, with 12 bases in between. Germline CDR1 and CDR2: SGHVS and FNYEAQ. The CDR3 loop spans 15 amino acids. DNA of the CDR3: TGTGCCAGCAGCTTAGGAGGCCGGTCTTATGAAAAACTGTTTTTT. Protein sequence: CASSLGGRSYEKLFF.

This clone was detected a few times. J is TRBJ1-6 and V is TRBV6-5, with 9 bases aligning to TRBD1. Germline V gives CDR1 MNHEY, CDR2 SVGAGI. Trimming cost V 7 bases and J 9 bases; bases outside gene matches: 7. The CDR3 has 14 residues. Here the CDR3 reads CASTWTGEGSPLHF. Here the CDR3 DNA reads TGTGCCAGCACCTGGACAGGGGAAGGTTCACCCCTCCACTTT.

This rearrangement joins TRBV9 to TRBJ1-1, with D perhaps TRBD1 (6 bases). The CDR3 is made up of 13 amino acids. Germline V CDR1 and CDR2: SGDLS, YYNGEE. Deletions cut 2 bases from V and 5 bases from J, with 10 bases between. CDR3 protein: CASSVGGTTEAFF. CDR3 bases: TGTGCCAGCAGCGTGGGAGGGACAACTGAAGCTTTCTTT.

This clone was picked up one time. CDR3 DNA sequence: TGCGCCAGCAGTCAACGGGACAGCCGCTACGAGCAGTACTTC. Protein product: CASSQRDSRYEQYF. This chain links TRBV23-1 with TRBJ2-7; 7 bases are a match to TRBD1. TRBV23-1 is treated as an ORF (open reading frame) with a function not yet certain. CDR3 size: 14 residues. The junction had 4 bases not matched to a gene; V was cut back by 2 bases and J by 3 bases.

The J gene is TRBJ2-7, the V gene TRBV7-8; no definite D call. Germline CDR1 and CDR2: SGHVS and FQNEAQ. The V end was cut by 0 bases, the J end by 10 bases, with 7 bases between. This CDR3 comprises 11 residues. The CDR3 is CASSLATPQYF. CDR3 DNA: TGTGCCAGCAGCTTAGCTACTCCCCAGTACTTC.

The chain uses TRBV27 and TRBJ1-3, with TRBD1 matching 7 bases. V trimming: 8 bases; J trimming: 4 bases; junction bases outside the gene matches: 8. Germline assignment: CDR1 MNHEY and CDR2 SMNVEV (reference sequence). This CDR3 has 14 amino acids. The CDR3 nucleotides are TGTGCCAGCCGACCGACAGGGATCGGAAACACCATATATTTT. Its translation is CASRPTGIGNTIYF.

CDR3 sequence (DNA): TGCGCCAGCAGCCAAAAAAGGACAGATCAATACACAGATACGCAGTATTTT. It translates to CASSQKRTDQYTDTQYF. V gene TRBV4-1 combines with J gene TRBJ2-3; D possibly corresponds to TRBD1 (6 bases). The germline CDR1 and CDR2 sequences are MGHRA and YSYEKL. The V and J ends lost 2 bases and 2 bases respectively, with 17 bases between them. The CDR3 totals 17 residues.

This clone has a single count. J is TRBJ2-5 and V is TRBV4-1; maybe TRBD1 (5 bases). V lost 1 base and J 4 bases, leaving 7 bases between the germline ends. The CDR3 is 13 residues long. Germline V gene lookup returns CDR1 MGHRA and CDR2 YSYEKL. CDR3 protein: CASSQVGRETQYF. The CDR3 nucleotides are TGCGCCAGCAGCCAAGTGGGGCGAGAGACCCAGTACTTC.

The chain is built from TRBV5-1 and TRBJ2-7, with 8 nucleotides matching TRBD1. Germline V gives CDR1 SGHRS, CDR2 YFSETQ. Germline trimming cut 5 bases from V and 6 bases from J; bases unmatched to any gene: 1. The CDR3 totals 11 residues. Here the CDR3 reads CASRTGGEQYF. As DNA, the CDR3 is TGCGCCAGCAGAACAGGGGGCGAGCAGTACTTC.

The chain is built from TRBV14 and TRBJ2-5, with D unresolved. V was shortened by 2 bases and J by 0 bases, with 10 bases between the two germline ends. CDR3 length: 15 amino acids. CDR1 is SGHDN and CDR2 is FVKESK in the germline V gene. The CDR3 reads CASSQQKPYQETQYF. The CDR3 DNA reads as TGTGCCAGCAGCCAACAGAAACCGTACCAAGAGACCCAGTACTTC.

The table lists this clone with a few counts. J is TRBJ2-7 and V is TRBV18; TRBD1 agrees at 9 bases. V dropped 2 bases and J dropped 10; count of bases not matched to a gene: 6. The CDR3 loop spans 13 amino acids. Germline assignment: CDR1 KGHSH and CDR2 LQKENI. DNA for the CDR3: TGTGCCAGCTCACCAGGGACAGGGTTCGGACAGTACTTC. Protein product: CASSPGTGFGQYF.

J is TRBJ2-7 and V is TRBV27, with TRBD2 matching over 7 bases. The CDR3 runs 14 residues. The germline V gene has CDR1 MNHEY and CDR2 SMNVEV (reference sequence). The trim removed 5 bases at V and 3 bases at J, leaving 7 bases unmatched. The CDR3 is CASSRRRGDYEQYF. The CDR3 DNA reads as TGTGCCAGCAGTCGACGACGGGGGGACTACGAGCAGTACTTC.

The table lists this clone with a few counts. This sequence joins TRBV5-5 and TRBJ2-7, with 9 bases aligning to TRBD1. V lost 0 bases to trimming and J lost 3 bases; unmatched junction nucleotides: 7. Germline V gene sequence: CDR1 SGHKS, CDR2 YYEKEE (reference sequence). The CDR3 loop spans 16 amino acids. The CDR3 DNA reads TGTGCCAGCAGCTTGGCCGCAAGGACAGGGGACTACGAGCAGTACTTC. Protein sequence: CASSLAARTGDYEQYF.

V gene TRBV7-2 combines with J gene TRBJ2-5, with TRBD1 matching 8 bases. Unmatched junction bases numbered 12, after V lost 7 bases and J lost 5 bases. Germline lookup yields CDR1 SGHTA and CDR2 FQGNSA. CDR3 length equals 15 residues. Here the CDR3 DNA reads TGTGCCAGCACCCAGGGGGCGGGGCCGTGGGAGACCCAGTACTTC. It encodes CASTQGAGPWETQYF.

The gene calls are TRBV4-2 and TRBJ2-3, with D perhaps matching TRBD2 (7 bases). The CDR3 consists of 16 residues. Trimming cost V 4 bases and J 6 bases, with 20 bases left between them. The V gene's germline CDR1 is LGHNA and CDR2 YNFKEQ. CDR3 coding DNA: TGTGCCAGCAGCCCTCTACCTAACGGGGGGCAGGATACGCAGTATTTT. This gives the protein CASSPLPNGGQDTQYF.

V and J are TRBV19 and TRBJ2-7; the match to TRBD1 covers 7 bases. Losses at the gene ends were 8 bases for V and 0 bases for J; bases not matched to a gene: 4. CDR3 size: 13 residues. Germline V gives CDR1 LNHDA, CDR2 SQIVND (reference sequence). The CDR3 is CASGPGGSYEQYF. As DNA, the CDR3 is TGTGCCAGTGGCCCAGGGGGCTCCTACGAGCAGTACTTC.

The chain has TRBV6-5 and TRBJ2-5, with D possibly matching TRBD2 (6 bases). Germline-derived CDR1 and CDR2 are MNHEY and SVGAGI. Trimming cost V 6 bases and J 4 bases, with 18 bases left between them. CDR3 length: 15 residues. In nucleotides, the CDR3 is TGTGCCAGCAGGCTCGGGGGTACCGGGGGAGAGACCCAGTACTTC. This translates into CASRLGGTGGETQYF.

The V call is TRBV6-1, the J call TRBJ1-1; weak D call: TRBD1 (6 bases). The CDR3 is made up of 17 amino acids. Germline-derived CDR1 and CDR2 are MNHNS and SASEGT. With 4 bases removed from V and 0 bases from J, the gap between germline ends came to 18 bases. CDR3 region: CASSGPAGVLLNTEAFF. CDR3 DNA: TGTGCCAGCAGTGGCCCAGCAGGGGTCCTCCTGAACACTGAAGCTTTCTTT.

V and J are TRBV7-2 and TRBJ1-6; D is unresolved. Trimming shortened V by 5 bases and J by 0 bases, and 14 bases separated the two germline ends. This CDR3 spans 17 amino acids. The V gene's germline CDR1 is SGHTA and CDR2 FQGNSA. The CDR3 DNA reads TGTGCCAGCAGCCCCTTGACATCCGACTCCTATAATTCACCCCTCCACTTT. Residues: CASSPLTSDSYNSPLHF.

The gene calls are TRBV11-2 and TRBJ2-1; tentatively, D is TRBD2 (5 bases). V lost 5 bases and J 9 bases, leaving 8 bases between the germline ends. Germline V lookup: CDR1 SGHAT, CDR2 FQNNGV. The CDR3 is 11 amino acids. The CDR3 reads CASSRSGEQFF. The CDR3 DNA reads TGTGCCAGCAGCCGGAGCGGTGAGCAGTTCTTC.

This chain uses TRBV28 with TRBJ2-1; tentatively, D is TRBD1 (5 bases). CDR1 MDHEN and CDR2 SYDVKM come from the germline V gene. This CDR3 region has 16 residues. V was shortened by 4 bases and J by 0 bases, with 13 bases between the two germline ends. The CDR3 nucleotides are TGTGCCAGCAGTTCCCCAGGGCTGAGCTCCTACAATGAGCAGTTCTTC. Protein: CASSSPGLSSYNEQFF.

The chain combines TRBV5-1 with TRBJ1-1; D ambiguous. The CDR3 consists of 13 residues. Germline V gene data show CDR1 as SGHRS and CDR2 as YFSETQ. V was trimmed by 2 bases and J by 1 base, leaving 6 bases between them. The CDR3 reads CASSFIQNTEAFF. Written as DNA, the CDR3 is TGCGCCAGCAGCTTTATACAGAACACTGAAGCTTTCTTT.

This rearrangement joins TRBV19 to TRBJ1-5, with 9 bases identical to TRBD1. Germline assignment: CDR1 LNHDA and CDR2 SQIVND (reference sequence). The CDR3 extends over 16 amino acids. The V segment lost 3 bases and the J segment 3 bases; nucleotides outside the gene matches: 6. CDR3 nucleotide sequence: TGTGCCAGTAGTATGTTACGGACAGGGGCCAATCAGCCCCAGCATTTT. Its protein product is CASSMLRTGANQPQHF.

This clone appeared once. CDR3 amino acids: CASSEGGGYGYTF. CDR3 nucleotides: TGTGCCAGCAGTGAGGGGGGAGGCTATGGCTACACCTTC. The V and J genes are TRBV6-1 and TRBJ1-2; the D gene is possibly TRBD1 (5 bases). V lost 3 bases and J 4 bases, leaving 9 bases between the germline ends. Per the germline V gene, CDR1 is MNHNS and CDR2 is SASEGT. The CDR3 consists of 13 residues.

V is TRBV14 and J is TRBJ1-1, with unresolved D. The CDR3 is 13 residues long. Per germline, CDR1 SGHDN and CDR2 FVKESK. V was cut by 1 base and J by 6 bases, with 9 bases left in between. The chain's CDR3 is CASSQATHSEAFF. The CDR3 region has the DNA TGTGCCAGCAGCCAAGCAACCCACTCTGAAGCTTTCTTT.

CDR3 amino acids: CASSQGGQGMKGNTIYF. The CDR3 DNA is TGCGCCAGCAGCCAAGGGGGACAGGGCATGAAAGGAAACACCATATATTTT. The chain has TRBV4-1 and TRBJ1-3; TRBD1 agrees at 9 bases. Trimming cost V 1 base and J 4 bases; bases outside gene matches: 8. The CDR3 extends over 17 amino acids. Germline V gene sequence: CDR1 MGHRA, CDR2 YSYEKL.

The rearrangement uses TRBV9 and TRBJ1-2; 7 bases are shared with TRBD1. This CDR3 is 13 amino acids long. Germline V gene data show CDR1 as SGDLS and CDR2 as YYNGEE. V dropped 0 bases and J dropped 8; count of bases not matched to a gene: 4. The CDR3 DNA is TGTGCCAGCAGCGTAGAGGCAGGGGGAGGCTACACCTTC. Its translation: CASSVEAGGGYTF. Looking up the rest from reference TRBV9 and TRBJ1-2 gives the full variable domain: DSGVTQTPKHLITATGQRVTLRCSPRSGDLSVYWYQQSLDQGLQFLIQYYNGEERAKGNILERFSAQQFPDLHSELNLSSLELGDSALYFCASSVEAGGGYTFGSGTRLTVV.

This clone was detected a few times. The rearrangement uses TRBV4-3 and TRBJ1-2; 8 nucleotides match TRBD1. The CDR3 is made up of 14 amino acids. Losses at the gene ends were 4 bases for V and 5 bases for J; bases not matched to a gene: 6. Germline V gene sequence: CDR1 LGHNA, CDR2 YSLEER. The CDR3 region has the DNA TGCGCCAGCAGCCGTCGGGGGACAGGTTATGGCTACACCTTC. Amino acid sequence: CASSRRGTGYGYTF.

This chain links TRBV11-2 with TRBJ2-2, with D possibly TRBD2 on 6 matching bases. With 5 bases removed from V and 6 bases from J, the gap between germline ends came to 13 bases. CDR1 and CDR2 (germline): SGHAT, FQNNGV. The CDR3 loop spans 14 amino acids. The CDR3 coding sequence is TGTGCCAGCAGCCCCGTGTCGGGGGCCGGGGAGCTGTTTTTT. Protein: CASSPVSGAGELFF.